This T cell receptor beta chain was profiled in a study of blood T cell repertoires in COVID-19. The germline V gene has CDR1 SGHKS and CDR2 YYEKEE (reference sequence). The V end was cut by 1 base, the J end by 8 bases, with 15 bases between. This CDR3 is built from 14 residues. Source study methods: Reference gene primer amplification gave nucleated cell count estimates. Data came from immunoSEQ multiplex PCR; TCRdb stores just in-frame clones and leaves some out. Clonal size and the V and J genes are those of that table, whereas D and trimming came from the DNA. This repertoire shows about 240,000 clones, approximately 90% found once; its top ten account for 0.95% to 1%. This clone was recorded a few times.

The gene calls are TRBV5-5 and TRBJ1-2, with D possibly matching TRBD1 (6 bases). Sequencing used peripheral blood. This TCR came from a woman in her 40s who had recovered from COVID-19. The chain's CDR3 is CASSLTPSQGGYTF. DNA for the CDR3: TGTGCCAGCAGCTTGACCCCTTCACAGGGAGGCTACACCTTC.